This TCR beta chain came from a study of blood T cell repertoires in COVID-19. The CDR3 sequence is 15 residues long. The V and J ends lost 4 bases and 6 bases, in that order; junction bases with no gene match: 13. The germline V gene encodes CDR1 SGDLS and CDR2 YYNGEE. Using immunoSEQ multiplex PCR, the repertoire was profiled, and TCRdb retains in-frame clones only, with some absent. In the table there are over 70,000 clones, roughly four fifths of which are singletons. Sequenced: peripheral blood. The V gene is TRBV9, the J gene TRBJ2-7, with 7 bases that match TRBD1. The sequence was collected from a human donor in a cohort sampled during active COVID-19. Here the CDR3 reads CASSPRQGTYSEQYF. The CDR3 DNA reads TGTGCCAGCAGCCCAAGACAGGGCACTTATTCCGAGCAGTACTTC.